Listed below are T cell receptor beta chains from one sample, sequenced in a study of cytomegalovirus exposure and HLA in healthy donors. Method: immunoSEQ multiplex PCR; TCRdb's copy keeps in-frame clones and lacks some. This table has more than 85,000 clones, around a tenth appearing once. The sequencing input was PBMCs. Source of these receptors: a man aged 50 to 59 in good health and CMV-seropositive. Both conserved end residues are part of each CDR3. D genes are given only for firm matches. Size tells how often a clone was seen (once, few, many) or the class of an expanded clone, and some rows leave it out.

clone_size,v_call,j_call,d_call,cdr3_aa,cdr3_nt
-,TRBV28,TRBJ2-7,-,CARSSPDTYEQYF,TGTGCCAGAAGTTCTCCGGACACCTACGAGCAGTACTTC
few,TRBV7-9,TRBJ2-2,-,CASTWPPSGELFF,TGTGCCAGCACCTGGCCCCCCAGCGGGGAGCTGTTTTTT
-,TRBV7-9,TRBJ2-5,-,CASSLASTGQETQYF,TGTGCCAGCAGCTTAGCGTCGACAGGACAAGAGACCCAGTACTTC
few,TRBV9,TRBJ2-5,-,CASSVEGGKRDQYF,TGTGCCAGCAGCGTAGAGGGAGGAAAAAGGGACCAGTACTTC
few,TRBV11-2,TRBJ2-7,-,CASSSYIYEQYF,TGTGCCAGCAGCTCATACATCTACGAGCAGTACTTC
few,TRBV21-1,TRBJ2-2,-,CASSLAGNTGELFF,TGTGCCAGCTCTCTAGCGGGGAACACCGGGGAGCTGTTTTTT
-,TRBV10-3,TRBJ1-2,-,CAISRGREDGYTF,TGTGCCATCAGTCGCGGCAGGGAAGATGGCTACACCTTC
-,TRBV27,TRBJ2-1,-,CASSLERPSSYNEQFF,TGTGCCAGCAGTTTAGAACGCCCGAGCTCCTACAATGAGCAGTTCTTC
few,TRBV25-1,TRBJ1-4,-,CASSEETGATNEKLFF,TGTGCCAGCAGTGAGGAAACAGGTGCAACTAATGAAAAACTGTTTTTT
-,TRBV7-9,TRBJ1-1,-,CASSLGQSAFF,TGTGCCAGCAGCTTAGGGCAGTCGGCTTTCTTT
-,TRBV5-4,TRBJ2-7,-,CASSTTGYEQYF,TGTGCCAGCAGCACAACGGGATACGAGCAGTACTTC
few,TRBV6-6,TRBJ2-7,-,CASTTGGLYEQYF,TGTGCCAGCACCACCGGGGGGCTCTACGAGCAGTACTTC
-,TRBV6-1,TRBJ2-2,-,CASTQSQGTGELFF,TGTGCCAGCACACAATCCCAGGGGACCGGGGAGCTGTTTTTT
few,TRBV27,TRBJ2-2,TRBD2,CASSLLLALNTGELFF,TGTGCCAGCAGTTTATTACTAGCGCTGAACACCGGGGAGCTGTTTTTT
few,TRBV27,TRBJ2-1,TRBD1,CASSLGTGGRNEQFF,TGTGCCAGCAGTTTAGGGACAGGGGGCCGGAATGAGCAGTTCTTC
-,TRBV18,TRBJ2-1,-,CASSKEDRSYNEQFF,TGTGCCAGCTCAAAGGAGGACCGCTCCTACAATGAGCAGTTCTTC
-,TRBV14,TRBJ1-2,-,CASSQVAGYGYTF,TGTGCCAGCAGCCAAGTGGCCGGGTATGGCTACACCTTC
-,TRBV11-3,TRBJ2-3,TRBD1,CASSRDRERDTQYF,TGTGCCAGCAGCCGGGACAGGGAAAGAGATACGCAGTATTTT
-,TRBV4-3,TRBJ1-4,-,CASSQDLAAASTNEKLFF,TGCGCCAGCAGCCAAGATTTGGCCGCCGCCTCAACTAATGAAAAACTGTTTTTT
few,TRBV5-1,TRBJ2-7,TRBD2,CASSSSGRANEQYF,TGCGCCAGCAGTTCCAGCGGGAGGGCCAACGAGCAGTACTTC
-,TRBV6-1,TRBJ1-5,-,CASSEAGDNSQHF,TGTGCCAGCAGTGAGGCAGGGGATAATTCCCAGCATTTT
-,TRBV27,TRBJ1-5,-,CASSFTGNQPQHF,TGTGCCAGCAGTTTCACAGGAAATCAGCCCCAGCATTTT
-,TRBV4-3,TRBJ2-1,-,CASSQQLSSYNEQFF,TGCGCCAGCAGCCAGCAACTAAGCTCCTACAATGAGCAGTTCTTC